Sequencing of this T cell receptor (beta chain) was carried out in a study of T cell repertoires in cytomegalovirus infection. Study summary: Based on public TCR beta signatures, there were indications of CMV infection and of a matching HLA type.

Germline V lookup: CDR1 SNHLY, CDR2 FYNNEI. The CDR3 runs to 16 residues. V lost 6 bases and J 0 bases, leaving 15 bases between the germline ends. Each CDR3 protein is one row after TCRdb ran MiXCR on the reads. The table has about 830,000 distinct CDR3 sequences, approximately 32% seen once. This clonotype has more than one count but fewer than ten. The antigen remains undetermined. The sequencing here drew on cultured CD8+ T cells from PBMCs, taken from culture after CMV antigen stimulation. This receptor was obtained from a human donor in good health (CMV status not recorded). Some clones in this sample may be carry-over from other donors' samples. The chain couples TRBV2 to TRBJ1-3, with D perhaps matching TRBD1 (5 bases). The CDR3 DNA reads as TGTGCCAGCAGCTGGGGACCGACAAGCTCTGGAAACACCATATATTTT. Its protein is CASSWGPTSSGNTIYF. Variable domain in full (rest from reference TRBV2 and TRBJ1-3): EPEVTQTPSHQVTQMGQEVILRCVPISNHLYFYWYRQILGQKVEFLVSFYNNEISEKSEIFDDQFSVERPDGSNFTLKIRSTKLEDSAMYFCASSWGPTSSGNTIYFGEGSWLTVV.